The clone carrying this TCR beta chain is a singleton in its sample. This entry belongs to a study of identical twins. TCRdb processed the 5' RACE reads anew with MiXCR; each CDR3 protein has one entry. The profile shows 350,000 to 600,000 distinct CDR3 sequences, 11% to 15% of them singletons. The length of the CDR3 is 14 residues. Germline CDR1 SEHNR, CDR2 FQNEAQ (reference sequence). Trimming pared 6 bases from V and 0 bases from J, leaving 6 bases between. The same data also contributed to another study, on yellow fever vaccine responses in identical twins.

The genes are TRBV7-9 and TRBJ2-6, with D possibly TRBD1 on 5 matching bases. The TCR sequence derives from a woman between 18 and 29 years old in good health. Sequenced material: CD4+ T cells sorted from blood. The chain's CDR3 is CASRQASGANVLTF. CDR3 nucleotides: TGTGCCAGCAGACAGGCCTCTGGGGCCAACGTCCTGACTTTC.